This TCR beta chain appears in the sequencing data of a study of technical replicates of blood from a handful of donors. TCRdb's table, derived via immunoSEQ multiplex PCR, lists solely in-frame clones and lacks some. The table includes approximately 15,000 clones, around four fifths detected once. Trimming removed 3 bases from V and 6 bases from J; junction bases left unmatched: 4. Looked up from germline, CDR1 is SGHAT and CDR2 is FQNNGV. The CDR3 has 13 residues. Sequencing was carried out using PBMCs. This TCR derives from a human donor in good health. The V gene is TRBV11-2, the J gene TRBJ1-2; 7 nucleotides align to TRBD1. CDR3 nucleotide sequence: TGTGCCAGCAGCTTCTCCGGGACAGATGGCTACACCTTC. Amino acids: CASSFSGTDGYTF.